One sample yielded the 23 T cell receptor beta chains listed below, sequenced in a study of blood T cell repertoires in COVID-19. Only in-frame clones appear in the TCRdb table, and some are missing; sequencing was by immunoSEQ multiplex PCR. The sample yields 300,000 to 400,000 clones, over 70% seen once. Sequencing used peripheral blood. The receptor source for this set is a man between 25 and 39 years old with active or convalescent COVID-19.

This chain links TRBV4-2 with TRBJ2-2, with 7 bases identical to TRBD2. Germline V CDR1 and CDR2: LGHNA, YNFKEQ. CDR3 length equals 20 residues. Trimming cost V 0 bases and J 1 base; bases outside gene matches: 14. The CDR3 sequence: CASSQEGRAGRQLNTGELFF. In DNA, the CDR3 is TGTGCCAGCAGCCAAGAAGGTAGGGCCGGGAGGCAGCTGAACACCGGGGAGCTGTTTTTT.

V is TRBV5-4 and J is TRBJ1-2; 7 bases are shared with TRBD1. The CDR3 consists of 14 residues. The V gene end was trimmed by 4 bases and the J gene end by 2 bases; junction bases not matched to a gene: 5. The germline gives CDR1 SGHNT, CDR2 YYREEE (reference sequence). CDR3: CASSTRTGNYGYTF. The CDR3 DNA reads TGTGCCAGCAGCACCCGGACAGGAAACTATGGCTACACCTTC.

The gene calls are TRBV30 and TRBJ1-5, with TRBD1 identical over 9 bases. The CDR3 has 14 residues. CDR1 and CDR2 from the germline V gene are GTSNPN and SVGIG (reference sequence). The V and J ends lost 0 bases and 6 bases, in that order; junction bases with no gene match: 3. CDR3 in DNA: TGTGCCTGGAGTGTAGGGGACAGGGCTCAGCCCCAGCATTTT. It translates to CAWSVGDRAQPQHF.

The chain combines TRBV6-5 with TRBJ1-6; possibly TRBD1 for D (6 bases). The germline CDR1 and CDR2 sequences are MNHEY and SVGAGI. Trimming stripped 6 bases from V and 9 bases from J, with 15 bases between. This CDR3 has 14 amino acids. The CDR3 protein is CASSLDRNTSPLHF. In DNA form, the CDR3 reads TGTGCCAGCAGCCTCGACAGGAACACTTCACCCCTCCACTTT.

The V call is TRBV4-2, the J call TRBJ1-2; possibly TRBD1 for D (6 bases). With 0 bases removed from V and 6 bases from J, the gap between germline ends came to 11 bases. This CDR3 comprises 14 residues. Germline V lookup: CDR1 LGHNA, CDR2 YNFKEQ. The CDR3 is CASSQDFRQDGYTF. The CDR3 nucleotides read TGTGCCAGCAGCCAAGATTTTCGACAGGATGGCTACACCTTC.

The genes are TRBV7-9 and TRBJ2-1; 7 bases line up with TRBD2. Germline-derived CDR1 and CDR2 are SEHNR and FQNEAQ (reference sequence). J lost 1 base, V lost 3 bases, and 9 bases had no gene match. The CDR3 totals 17 residues. CDR3 sequence: CASSFSAGDGSYNEQFF. The CDR3 nucleotides read TGTGCCAGCAGCTTCTCGGCGGGAGATGGATCCTACAATGAGCAGTTCTTC.

The chain has TRBV4-3 and TRBJ1-6; D not resolved. Trimming took off 0 bases at V and 12 bases at J, with 9 bases between the two ends. Germline assignment: CDR1 LGHNA and CDR2 YSLEER. This CDR3 spans 13 amino acids. The CDR3: CASSQDSEGPLHF. CDR3 DNA sequence: TGCGCCAGCAGCCAAGATTCAGAGGGACCCCTCCACTTT.

The gene calls are TRBV28 and TRBJ2-2; 7 bases line up with TRBD1. The CDR3 totals 18 residues. With V trimmed by 8 bases and J by 0 bases, 15 bases remained unmatched. Germline CDR1 MDHEN, CDR2 SYDVKM. The CDR3 DNA sequence: TGTGCCAGCCACAATTCCATAGGACAGGCCTCGAACACCGGGGAGCTGTTTTTT. This sequence encodes CASHNSIGQASNTGELFF.

The chain recombines TRBV9 with TRBJ2-5, with D possibly TRBD2 on 6 matching bases. The CDR3 spans 13 residues. The germline V and J ends were trimmed by 2 bases and 5 bases, with 10 bases remaining between them. Germline loops: CDR1 SGDLS, CDR2 YYNGEE. CDR3 bases: TGTGCCAGCAGCGTTGGAGGGGTGGAGACCCAGTACTTC. This codes for CASSVGGVETQYF.

The chain combines TRBV4-2 with TRBJ1-2, with 7 nucleotides matching TRBD1. Per germline, CDR1 LGHNA and CDR2 YNFKEQ. The CDR3 consists of 15 residues. Unmatched junction bases numbered 5, after V lost 1 base and J lost 3 bases. This CDR3 is CASSQARQGDYGYTF. The CDR3 region has the DNA TGTGCCAGCAGCCAAGCTCGACAGGGAGACTATGGCTACACCTTC.

This chain uses TRBV10-2 with TRBJ2-5; 8 bases map to TRBD1. Germline values: CDR1 WSHSY, CDR2 SAAADI. V shed 0 bases, J shed 0 bases, and the junction held 3 bases outside the gene matches. The CDR3 runs 16 residues. In nucleotides, the CDR3 is TGCGCCAGCAGTGAGTCGACAGGGGCGTACCAAGAGACCCAGTACTTC. Protein sequence: CASSESTGAYQETQYF.

The chain uses TRBV7-6 and TRBJ2-7; TRBD2 matches at 9 bases. Losses at the gene ends were 5 bases for V and 2 bases for J; bases not matched to a gene: 10. The V gene's germline CDR1 is SGHVS and CDR2 FNYEAQ. The CDR3 runs to 16 residues. CDR3 DNA: TGTGCCAGCAGCCGACCCGGGCCTAGCGGGACCTACGAGCAGTACTTC. This gives the protein CASSRPGPSGTYEQYF.

The chain couples TRBV20-1 to TRBJ1-2; 8 nucleotides agree with TRBD1. CDR1 is DFQATT and CDR2 is SNEGSKA in the germline V gene (reference sequence). The junction had 2 bases not matched to a gene; V was cut back by 5 bases and J by 6 bases. This CDR3 has 11 amino acids. The CDR3 bases are TGCAGTGCTTCGACAGGGGATGGCTACACCTTC. This sequence encodes CSASTGDGYTF.

The chain combines TRBV10-3 with TRBJ1-5; maybe TRBD1 (5 bases). The CDR3 runs 13 residues. V was pared by 3 bases and J by 3 bases, with 6 bases between. Germline loops: CDR1 ENHRY, CDR2 SYGVKD. The CDR3 DNA reads as TGTGCCATCAGTGACAGGGACAATCAGCCCCAGCATTTT. It is translated as CAISDRDNQPQHF.

Many counts were recorded for this clone. The chain uses TRBV5-6 and TRBJ2-2; D unclear. Between the trimmed V and J ends, which lost 3 bases and 4 bases, there was a span of 16 bases. Looked up from germline, CDR1 is SGHDT and CDR2 is YYEEEE. The CDR3 is 16 residues long. The CDR3 DNA sequence: TGTGCCAGCAGCTCCGACTCCCGCCTTTTCACCGGGGAGCTGTTTTTT. It encodes CASSSDSRLFTGELFF.

J is TRBJ2-1 and V is TRBV11-2; TRBD2 agrees at 9 bases. Germline V gene data show CDR1 as SGHAT and CDR2 as FQNNGV. This CDR3 has 16 residues. The J segment lost 5 bases and the V segment lost 5 bases, leaving 10 bases of the junction unmatched. For the CDR3, the DNA is TGTGCCAGCAGCCAGGGGTTCCTAGCGGGACACAATGAGCAGTTCTTC. This codes for CASSQGFLAGHNEQFF.

The chain has TRBV11-3 and TRBJ1-1; no reliable D call. Per germline, CDR1 SGHNT and CDR2 YENEEA. The CDR3 covers 16 residues. Deletions cut 5 bases from V and 2 bases from J, with 18 bases between. This CDR3 is CASSQTMWPDNTEAFF. CDR3 sequence (DNA): TGTGCCAGCAGCCAGACAATGTGGCCCGATAACACTGAAGCTTTCTTT.

The chain carries TRBV19 and TRBJ1-6; perhaps TRBD1 as D (5 bases). Trimming stripped 3 bases from V and 9 bases from J, with 15 bases between. Germline V gene lookup returns CDR1 LNHDA and CDR2 SQIVND (reference sequence). This CDR3 comprises 15 residues. DNA of the CDR3: TGTGCCAGTAGTATCGGCCGGGGGAGAGGTTCACCCCTCCACTTT. It codes for CASSIGRGRGSPLHF.

The chain carries TRBV2 and TRBJ2-5; no firm D call. The V and J ends lost 3 bases and 4 bases respectively, with 9 bases between them. This CDR3 is built from 13 residues. Germline values: CDR1 SNHLY, CDR2 FYNNEI. CDR3 in amino acids: CASSDWRGETQYF. The CDR3 DNA reads as TGTGCCAGCAGTGATTGGAGAGGAGAGACCCAGTACTTC. The whole variable domain, filled in from reference TRBV2 and TRBJ2-5, reads EPEVTQTPSHQVTQMGQEVILRCVPISNHLYFYWYRQILGQKVEFLVSFYNNEISEKSEIFDDQFSVERPDGSNFTLKIRSTKLEDSAMYFCASSDWRGETQYFGPGTRLLVL.

V and J are TRBV19 and TRBJ2-5; 8 nucleotides line up with TRBD2. The CDR3 consists of 17 residues. Per the germline V gene, CDR1 is LNHDA and CDR2 is SQIVND (reference sequence). Losses at the gene ends were 5 bases for V and 6 bases for J; bases not matched to a gene: 17. DNA of the CDR3: TGTGCCAGTAGTGGGGCTTGGACTAGCAGCCCCCAGAAGACCCAGTACTTC. It translates to CASSGAWTSSPQKTQYF.

DNA of the CDR3: TGTGCCAGCAGCCAAGTCGGGCAAGAGACCCAGTACTTC. Translation gives CASSQVGQETQYF. The chain links TRBV3-1 (or the pseudogene TRBV3-2) to TRBJ2-5; D unresolved. This CDR3 is built from 13 residues. V gave up 1 base and J gave up 2 bases, with 5 bases separating them. The germline CDR1 and CDR2 sequences are LGHDT and YNNKEL (reference sequence).

This chain joins TRBV4-1 and TRBJ1-2; D gene uncertain. The length of the CDR3 is 15 residues. The V end lost 4 bases, the J end lost 4 bases, and 16 bases lay between the germline ends. CDR1 and CDR2 from the germline V gene are MGHRA and YSYEKL. In DNA, the CDR3 is TGCGCCAGCAGCCCCCTGGAAGGGAGTGGCTATGGCTACACCTTC. Encoded protein: CASSPLEGSGYGYTF.

This sequence joins TRBV28 and TRBJ1-1; 11 bases align to TRBD1. CDR3 length: 15 amino acids. Germline CDR1 and CDR2: MDHEN and SYDVKM. V dropped 6 bases and J dropped 4; count of bases not matched to a gene: 7. The CDR3 here is CASRPAGTGGTEAFF. The CDR3 DNA follows: TGTGCCAGCAGGCCTGCCGGGACAGGGGGCACTGAAGCTTTCTTT.